This T cell receptor (beta chain) was sequenced in a study of quantifying T cell responses using KT2 cells. Overall study: cDNA was made from DNase-treated RNA using alpha and beta constant primers. The study's findings and limits: Very high KT2 spike-in numbers caused saturation in KT2 sequence detection.

Concerning this clonotype itself: Its antigen is as yet unknown.

A single-stranded UMI oligo with SP2 sequence was ligated to cDNA 3' ends. An equimolar mix of RC1.1 and RC1.2 primed the beta chain across TRBC1 and TRBC2. From the UMI-ligation and nested PCR reads, TCRdb called clonotypes with MiXCR, one entry per CDR3 protein. This table holds tens of thousands of distinct CDR3 sequences, 7.3% found once. There are 14 residues in the CDR3. Germline assignment: CDR1 DFQATT and CDR2 SNEGSKA (reference sequence). The J segment lost 8 bases and the V segment lost 3 bases, leaving 8 bases of the junction unmatched. Sequenced: PBMCs spiked with cells of the T cell clone KT2. The source of this sequence is a human donor. The chain carries TRBV20-1 and TRBJ2-1, with 9 bases lining up with TRBD2. The CDR3, as DNA: TGCAGTGCTAGGGACGTAGCGGGAGTCCATGAGCAGTTCTTC. Translated: CSARDVAGVHEQFF.